The present T cell receptor beta chain was sequenced within a study of identical twins. Trimming removed 6 bases at V and 3 bases at J, with 14 bases between. The CDR3 runs to 13 residues. Germline V gives CDR1 DFQATT, CDR2 SNEGSKA (reference sequence). Study-wide findings and caveats: Out-of-frame alpha sequences shared by twins were enriched for low generation probability.

Worth noting for this clonotype: What it binds is unknown.

TCRdb independently ran MiXCR on the 5' RACE reads; one entry per CDR3 protein. The table records 400,000 to 550,000 distinct CDR3 sequences, 14% of them present only once. These sequences were also reported in another study, on yellow fever vaccine responses in identical twins.

The clonotype originates from a woman under 30 in good health. The source material was CD4+ T cells sorted from blood. This chain uses TRBV20-1 with TRBJ1-1, with D possibly matching TRBD1 (6 bases). The CDR3 reads CSAYSGTHTEAFF. DNA of the CDR3: TGCAGTGCCTATTCCGGGACACACACTGAAGCTTTCTTT.